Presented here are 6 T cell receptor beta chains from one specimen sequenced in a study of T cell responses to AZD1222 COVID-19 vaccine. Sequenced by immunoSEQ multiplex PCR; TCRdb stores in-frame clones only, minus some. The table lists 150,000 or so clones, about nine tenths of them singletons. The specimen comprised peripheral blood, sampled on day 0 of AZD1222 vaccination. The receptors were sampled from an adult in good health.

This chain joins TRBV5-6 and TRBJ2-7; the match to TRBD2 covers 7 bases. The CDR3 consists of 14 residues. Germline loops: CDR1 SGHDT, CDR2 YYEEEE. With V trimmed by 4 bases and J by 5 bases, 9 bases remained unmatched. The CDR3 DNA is TGTGCCAGCAGCCGGACTAGAAGGTACCACGAGCAGTACTTC. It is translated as CASSRTRRYHEQYF.

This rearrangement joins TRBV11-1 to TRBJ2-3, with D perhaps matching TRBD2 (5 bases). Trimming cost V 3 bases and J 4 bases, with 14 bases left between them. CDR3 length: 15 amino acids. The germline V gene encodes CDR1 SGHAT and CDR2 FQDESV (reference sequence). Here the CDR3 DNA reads TGTGCCAGCAGCTTCCCCCCGACTAACGCAGATACGCAGTATTTT. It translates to CASSFPPTNADTQYF.

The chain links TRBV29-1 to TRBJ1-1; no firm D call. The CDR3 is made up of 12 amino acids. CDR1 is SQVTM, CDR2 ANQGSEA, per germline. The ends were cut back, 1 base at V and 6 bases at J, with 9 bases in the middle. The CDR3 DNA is TGCAGCGTTGAAGTCCCAGGTGCTGAAGCTTTCTTT. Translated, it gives CSVEVPGAEAFF.

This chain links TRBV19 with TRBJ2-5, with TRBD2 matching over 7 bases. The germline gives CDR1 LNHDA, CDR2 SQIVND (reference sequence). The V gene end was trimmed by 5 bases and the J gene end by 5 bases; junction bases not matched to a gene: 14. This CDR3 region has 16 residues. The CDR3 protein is CASSSRPSGGRETQYF. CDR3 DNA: TGTGCCAGTAGTTCCCGGCCTAGCGGAGGTCGGGAGACCCAGTACTTC.

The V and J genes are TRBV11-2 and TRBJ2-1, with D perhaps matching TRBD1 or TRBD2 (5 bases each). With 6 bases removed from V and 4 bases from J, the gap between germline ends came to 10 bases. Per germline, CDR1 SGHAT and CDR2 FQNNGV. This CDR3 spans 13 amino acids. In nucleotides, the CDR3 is TGTGCCAGCAGAGGGACGAGGTACAATGAGCAGTTCTTC. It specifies CASRGTRYNEQFF. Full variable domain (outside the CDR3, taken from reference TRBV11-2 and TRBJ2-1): EAGVAQSPRYKIIEKRQSVAFWCNPISGHATLYWYQQILGQGPKLLIQFQNNGVVDDSQLPKDRFSAERLKGVDSTLKIQPAKLEDSAVYLCASRGTRYNEQFFGPGTRLTVL.

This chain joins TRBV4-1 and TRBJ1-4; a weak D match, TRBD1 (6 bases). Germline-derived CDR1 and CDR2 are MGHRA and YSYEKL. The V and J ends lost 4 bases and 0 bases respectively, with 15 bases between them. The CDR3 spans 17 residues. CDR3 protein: CASSLRDTLPTNEKLFF. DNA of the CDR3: TGCGCCAGCAGCCTCCGGGACACTTTACCAACTAATGAAAAACTGTTTTTT.